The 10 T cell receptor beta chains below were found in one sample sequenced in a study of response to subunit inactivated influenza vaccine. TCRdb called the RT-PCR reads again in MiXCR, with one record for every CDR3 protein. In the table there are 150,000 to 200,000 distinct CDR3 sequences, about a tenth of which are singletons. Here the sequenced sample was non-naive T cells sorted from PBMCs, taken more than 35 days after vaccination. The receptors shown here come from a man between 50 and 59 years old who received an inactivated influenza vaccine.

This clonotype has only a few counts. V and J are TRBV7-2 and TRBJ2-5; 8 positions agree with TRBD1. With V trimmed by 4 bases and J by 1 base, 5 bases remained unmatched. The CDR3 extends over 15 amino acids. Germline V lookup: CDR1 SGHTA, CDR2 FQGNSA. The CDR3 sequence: CASSWGQAPQETQYF. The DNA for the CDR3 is TGTGCCAGCAGCTGGGGACAGGCCCCCCAAGAGACCCAGTACTTC.

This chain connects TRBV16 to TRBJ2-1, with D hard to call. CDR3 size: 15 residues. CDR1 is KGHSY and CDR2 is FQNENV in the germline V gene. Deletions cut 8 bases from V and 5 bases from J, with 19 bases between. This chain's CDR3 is CASLSSISNNNEQFF. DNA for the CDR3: TGTGCCAGCCTCTCTTCGATAAGCAATAACAATGAGCAGTTCTTC.

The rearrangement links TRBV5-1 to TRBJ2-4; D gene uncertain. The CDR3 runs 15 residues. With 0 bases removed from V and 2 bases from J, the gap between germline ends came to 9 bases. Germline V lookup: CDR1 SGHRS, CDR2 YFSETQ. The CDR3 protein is CASSLGSLTKNIQYF. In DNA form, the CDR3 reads TGCGCCAGCAGCTTGGGGTCTTTGACCAAAAACATTCAGTACTTC. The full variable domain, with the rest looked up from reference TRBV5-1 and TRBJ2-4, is KAGVTQTPRYLIKTRGQQVTLSCSPISGHRSVSWYQQTPGQGLQFLFEYFSETQRNKGNFPGRFSGRQFSNSRSEMNVSTLELGDSALYLCASSLGSLTKNIQYFGAGTRLSVL.

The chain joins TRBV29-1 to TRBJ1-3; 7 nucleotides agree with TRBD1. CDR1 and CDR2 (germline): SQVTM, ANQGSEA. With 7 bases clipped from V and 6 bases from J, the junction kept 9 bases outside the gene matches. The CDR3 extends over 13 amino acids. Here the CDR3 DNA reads TGCAGCGCTATCCCGCAGGGGGAAAACACCATATATTTT. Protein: CSAIPQGENTIYF.

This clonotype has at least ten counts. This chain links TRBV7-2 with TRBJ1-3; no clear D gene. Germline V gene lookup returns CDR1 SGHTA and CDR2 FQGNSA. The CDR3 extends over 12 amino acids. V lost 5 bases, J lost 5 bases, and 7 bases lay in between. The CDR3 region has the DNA TGTGCCAGCAGCGCTGATAGAAACACCATATATTTT. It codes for CASSADRNTIYF.

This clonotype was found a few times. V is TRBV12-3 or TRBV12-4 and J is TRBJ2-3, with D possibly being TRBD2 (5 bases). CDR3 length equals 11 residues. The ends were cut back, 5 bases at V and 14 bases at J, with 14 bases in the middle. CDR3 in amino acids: CASSRSASPYF. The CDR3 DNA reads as TGTGCCAGCAGTCGTAGCGCAAGTCCGTATTTT.

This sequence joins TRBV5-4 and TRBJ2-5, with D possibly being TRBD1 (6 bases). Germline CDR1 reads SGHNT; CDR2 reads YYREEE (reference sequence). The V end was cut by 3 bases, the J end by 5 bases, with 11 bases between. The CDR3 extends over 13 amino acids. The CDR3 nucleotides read TGTGCCAGCAGCTCACAGGGTGGCGAGACCCAGTACTTC. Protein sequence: CASSSQGGETQYF. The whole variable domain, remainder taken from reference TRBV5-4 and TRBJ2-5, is ETGVTQSPTHLIKTRGQQVTLRCSSQSGHNTVSWYQQALGQGPQFIFQYYREEENGRGNFPPRFSGLQFPNYSSELNVNALELDDSALYLCASSSQGGETQYFGPGTRLLVL.

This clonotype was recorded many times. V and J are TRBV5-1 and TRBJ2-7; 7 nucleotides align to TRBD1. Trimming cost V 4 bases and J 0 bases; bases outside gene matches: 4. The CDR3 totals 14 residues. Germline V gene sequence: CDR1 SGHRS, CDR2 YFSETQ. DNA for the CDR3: TGCGCCAGCAGCATCGGACAGGCCTCCTACGAGCAGTACTTC. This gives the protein CASSIGQASYEQYF. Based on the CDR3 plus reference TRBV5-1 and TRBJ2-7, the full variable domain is KAGVTQTPRYLIKTRGQQVTLSCSPISGHRSVSWYQQTPGQGLQFLFEYFSETQRNKGNFPGRFSGRQFSNSRSEMNVSTLELGDSALYLCASSIGQASYEQYFGPGTRLTVT.

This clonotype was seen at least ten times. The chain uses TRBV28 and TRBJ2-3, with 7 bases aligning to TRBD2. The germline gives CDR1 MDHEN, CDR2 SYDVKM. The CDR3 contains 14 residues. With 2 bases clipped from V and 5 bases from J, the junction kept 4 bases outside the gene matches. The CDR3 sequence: CASSLAGAGDTQYF. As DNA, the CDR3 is TGTGCCAGCAGTTTAGCGGGAGCAGGAGATACGCAGTATTTT.

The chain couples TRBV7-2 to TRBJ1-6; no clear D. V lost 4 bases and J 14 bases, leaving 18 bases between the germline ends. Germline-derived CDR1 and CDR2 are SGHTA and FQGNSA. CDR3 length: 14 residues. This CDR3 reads CASSSHAGSGTLHF. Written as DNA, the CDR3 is TGTGCCAGCAGCTCCCACGCGGGTTCTGGCACCCTCCACTTT. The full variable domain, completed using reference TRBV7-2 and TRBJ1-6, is GAGVSQSPSNKVTEKGKDVELRCDPISGHTALYWYRQSLGQGLEFLIYFQGNSAPDKSGLPSDRFSAERTGGSVSTLTIQRTQQEDSAVYLCASSSHAGSGTLHFGNGTRLTVT.